These T cell receptor beta chains were read from a single sample in a study of tumor and adjacent non-tumor tissue in lung cancer. In TCRdb, the multiplex PCR reads were re-called with MiXCR into one record per CDR3 protein. The repertoire holds about 75,000 distinct CDR3 sequences, with roughly 80% as singletons. Sequenced material: lung tumor tissue. Every receptor here comes from a woman between 45 and 65 years old with non-small cell lung cancer. CDR3s include the opening cysteine and the closing phenylalanine or tryptophan. A D gene is named only where the DNA matches it firmly. Part of the rows lack a size; the others show once, few, many or a class for expanded clones.

size,J,length,V,D,CDR3,DNA
-,TRBJ1-4,14,TRBV29-1,-,CSLEGSGSNEKLFF,TGCAGCCTTGAAGGTTCAGGGAGCAATGAAAAACTGTTTTTC
-,TRBJ1-3,15,TRBV28,-,CGSSSGSGSGNTIYF,TGTGGCAGCAGTTCCGGGTCGGGCTCTGGAAACACCATATATTTT
-,TRBJ2-1,15,TRBV6-2/TRBV6-3,-,CASSSWKNEGNEQLF,TGTGCCAGCAGTTCTTGGAAAAACGAGGGGAATGAGCAGTTATTC
few,TRBJ2-1,13,TRBV24-1,-,CATGPADYNEQFF,TGTGCCACCGGACCTGCGGATTACAATGAGCAGTTCTTC
-,TRBJ2-7,12,TRBV11-2,-,CASSLSPTKQYF,TGTGCTAGCAGCTTAAGTCCTACGAAGCAGTACTTC
many,TRBJ2-3,19,TRBV5-5,TRBD2,CASSRSGPDLRTSGSPMYF,TGTGCCAGCAGCAGGAGTGGTCCCGATCTCAGGACTAGCGGGAGCCCCATGTATTTT
-,TRBJ2-4,18,TRBV4-1,-,CASSQVDVGLAAKNIQYF,TGTGCCAGCAGCCAAGTCGATGTGGGCCTCGCAGCCAAAAACATTCAGTACTTC
-,TRBJ2-7,15,TRBV6-5,-,CVSSYGRDRSYEQYF,TGTGTCAGCAGTTACGGTCGTGATCGATCCTACGAGCAGTACTTC
-,TRBJ2-1,17,TRBV4-2,-,CASSQEGSGGPYIEQIF,TGTGCCAGCAGCCAAGAGGGGAGTGGCGGGCCCTACATTGAGCAGATCTTC
-,TRBJ2-5,13,TRBV6-5,-,CASRISSKETQYF,TGTGCCAGCAGGATTAGCAGTAAAGAGACCCAATACTTC
-,TRBJ2-1,16,TRBV5-6,-,CASSFGMVLSYNEQFF,TGTGCCAGCAGTTTCGGTATGGTGCTCTCCTACAATGAGCAATTCTTC
many,TRBJ1-2,13,TRBV11-1,-,CASSLTKNYGYTF,TGTGCCAGCAGCTTAACCAAGAACTATGGCTACACCTTC
many,TRBJ2-7,12,TRBV20-1,-,CSASAVTYEQYF,TGCAGTGCTAGTGCGGTCACCTACGAGCAGTACTTC
-,TRBJ1-3,15,TRBV7-9,-,CANSFQGRSGNTIYF,TGTGCCAACAGCTTCCAGGGCCGCTCTGGAAACACCATATATTTT
-,TRBJ2-7,14,TRBV6-5,TRBD1,CASCYIGTAYEHYF,TGTGCCAGTTGTTACATCGGGACAGCCTACGAGCATTACTTC
-,TRBJ2-1,13,TRBV4-1,-,CVSSQKGDSGQFF,TGCGTCAGCAGTCAGAAGGGGGACTCTGGGCAGTTCTTC
-,TRBJ1-3,17,TRBV2,TRBD1,CASSERRTGSSGNTIYF,TGTGCCAGCAGTGAAAGGAGGACAGGCAGCTCTGGAAACACCATATATTTT
-,TRBJ2-5,14,TRBV5-1,-,CASSFAGGQETQYF,TGCGCCAGCAGCTTTGCAGGTGGCCAAGAGACCCAGTACTTC
-,TRBJ2-5,16,TRBV20-1,-,CSASGAPQARVETQYF,TGCAGTGCTAGCGGGGCCCCGCAGGCACGAGTGGAGACCCAGTACTTC
-,TRBJ2-1,17,TRBV29-1,-,CSVGDLGGWSSYNELFF,TGCAGCGTTGGAGATCTTGGGGGATGGAGCTCCTACAATGAGCTGTTCTTC
many,TRBJ1-1,13,TRBV20-1,-,CSASKGDRTEAFF,TGCAGTGCTAGCAAAGGGGATCGCACTGAAGCTTTCTTT
-,TRBJ1-1,14,TRBV4-1,-,CASSQVRANTEAFF,TGCGCCAGTAGCCAAGTACGGGCGAACACTGAAGCTTTCTTC
medium-sized,TRBJ1-4,13,TRBV29-1,-,CSVAGTSNEKLFF,TGCAGCGTTGCTGGGACTTCTAATGAAAAACTGTTTTTT
-,TRBJ2-2,15,TRBV20-1,TRBD1,CTARSGTGGTGMLFF,TGCACTGCTAGATCCGGGACAGGGGGGACCGGGATGCTGTTTTTT
-,TRBJ2-7,15,TRBV10-2,-,CASSPAPRDSYEQYF,TGCGCTAGCAGCCCCGCCCCCAGGGATTCCTACGAGCAGTACTTC
-,TRBJ2-5,15,TRBV14,-,CASGQAGTLQETQYF,TGTGCCAGCGGCCAGGCCGGGACTTTACAAGAGACTCAGTACTTC
-,TRBJ1-2,17,TRBV5-1,-,CASSSGIGGSGSYDYTF,TGCGCCAGCAGCTCTGGTATTGGGGGCAGCGGCTCTTATGACTACACCTTC
-,TRBJ2-7,14,TRBV13,-,CASTGPGYPYEQYF,TGTGCCAGCACAGGCCCAGGGTACCCCTACGAGCAGTACTTC
-,TRBJ2-1,14,TRBV6-6,TRBD2,CAINQLAGSYEQFF,TGTGCCATCAATCAACTAGCGGGATCCTATGAGCAGTTCTTC
-,TRBJ2-5,11,TRBV11-2,-,CASSIQETHYF,TGTGCCAGCAGCATACAGGAGACCCACTACTTC
-,TRBJ2-5,17,TRBV4-2,-,CASSQELGVGPRGTQYF,TGTGCTAGCAGCCAAGAATTGGGTGTGGGCCCTCGTGGGACCCAGTACTTC
-,TRBJ2-7,16,TRBV11-2,-,CANSFLRALVAYEQYF,TGTGCCAACAGCTTTTTGAGGGCCCTTGTGGCCTACGAGCAGTACTTC
-,TRBJ2-1,14,TRBV2,-,CASRKGSSYNEQFF,TGTGCCAGCCGAAAGGGGAGCTCCTACAATGAGCAGTTCTTC
many,TRBJ2-7,17,TRBV6-2/TRBV6-3,TRBD2,CASSHRDRTSGSHEQYF,TGTGCCAGCAGTCACCGGGACAGGACTAGCGGGAGCCACGAGCAGTACTTC
-,TRBJ2-7,15,TRBV12-3/TRBV12-4,TRBD2,CASSLSWGGSYEPYF,TGTGCCAGCAGCCTTTCGTGGGGGGGGTCCTACGAGCCGTACTTC
few,TRBJ2-7,11,TRBV4-2,-,CASSSHYEHYF,TGTGCCAGTAGCTCCCACTACGAGCATTACTTC
-,TRBJ2-2,15,TRBV6-5,-,CANSQSPFLTGELFF,TGTGCCAATAGTCAGTCTCCGTTTCTCACCGGGGAGCTGTTTTTT
-,TRBJ2-2,16,TRBV12-3/TRBV12-4,-,CASSLGTWTNTGEMFF,TGTGCCAGCAGTTTAGGGACATGGACAAACACCGGGGAGATGTTTTTT
-,TRBJ2-3,16,TRBV12-3/TRBV12-4,TRBD2,CDSSLGLAGVSDTKYF,TGTGACAGCAGTCTAGGACTAGCGGGAGTGTCAGATACGAAGTATTTT
-,TRBJ1-4,13,TRBV30,-,CAWTGTQGAKLLF,TGTGCCTGGACCGGGACCCAAGGCGCAAAACTGCTTTTT
-,TRBJ2-7,14,TRBV11-1,TRBD1,CASSRTGAAYEQYF,TGTGCCAGCAGCCGGACAGGGGCGGCCTACGAGCAGTACTTC
-,TRBJ1-1,14,TRBV28,TRBD1,CASIGQGVWTDAFF,TGTGCCAGCATTGGACAGGGGGTATGGACTGATGCTTTCTTT
-,TRBJ2-7,15,TRBV12-5,-,CADGPRIGEPYEQYF,TGTGCTGATGGTCCCAGGATAGGGGAACCCTACGAGCAGTACTTC
-,TRBJ1-2,15,TRBV11-2,-,CASSLGPDSDYGYIF,TGTGCCAGCAGCTTAGGACCGGACAGCGACTATGGCTACATCTTC
-,TRBJ2-7,11,TRBV20-1,-,CSVRDTYELYF,TGCAGTGTTAGGGACACCTACGAGCTGTACTTC
-,TRBJ2-1,13,TRBV6-5,-,CASGYSPWNERFF,TGTGCCAGCGGTTACTCCCCTTGGAATGAGCGGTTCTTC
many,TRBJ1-2,13,TRBV12-3/TRBV12-4,-,CASSLGGVQGYTF,TGTGCCAGCAGCCTAGGGGGGGTACAGGGCTACACCTTC
-,TRBJ2-2,15,TRBV5-1,-,CAGSLQSVSTGELFF,TGCGCCGGCAGCCTTCAAAGCGTGTCCACCGGGGAGCTGTTTTTT
many,TRBJ1-5,13,TRBV30,-,CAWTGQPNQPQHF,TGTGCCTGGACCGGACAGCCCAATCAGCCCCAGCATTTT
-,TRBJ2-6,17,TRBV6-5,-,CASNLPFWDSGANALTF,TGTGCCAGCAATCTCCCTTTTTGGGACTCTGGTGCCAACGCCCTGACTTTC
-,TRBJ2-5,14,TRBV6-5,-,CASSVQEDHETQYF,TGTGCCAGCAGTGTTCAGGAGGATCATGAGACCCAGTACTTC
-,TRBJ2-5,14,TRBV4-2,-,CASSQDWAGETQYF,TGTGCCAGCAGCCAAGATTGGGCAGGGGAGACCCAATACTTC
many,TRBJ2-6,12,TRBV6-1,TRBD1,CASSVRGPVLTF,TGTGCCAGCAGTGTGAGGGGGCCCGTCCTGACTTTC
-,TRBJ2-2,17,TRBV4-1,TRBD1,CACSPLGQGGGTGDLFF,TGCGCCTGCAGCCCCTTGGGACAGGGTGGTGGCACCGGGGACCTGTTTTTT
-,TRBJ1-2,12,TRBV11-3,-,CATKTGYFGYTF,TGTGCCACGAAGACGGGTTACTTCGGCTACACCTTC
-,TRBJ2-1,15,TRBV29-1,-,CIVEDRRGLFNEQFF,TGCATCGTTGAAGATCGAAGGGGACTCTTCAATGAGCAGTTCTTC
-,TRBJ1-6,16,TRBV4-1,-,CASSQNIGPYNSPLHF,TGTGCCAGCAGCCAGAATATTGGCCCCTATAATTCACCCCTCCACTTT